This passage covers 28 T cell receptor beta chains from one sample sequenced in a study of T cell clones after liver transplantation. TCRdb keeps only in-frame clones here, not all; method: immunoSEQ multiplex PCR. Found here are about 5,800 clones, just over 30% of them singletons; the top ten hold roughly a sixth. TCRbeta sequences of proliferating CFSE-low MLR cells were labeled alloreactive. No antigen has been assigned to these receptors. The sample taken for sequencing was CD4+ T cells from cultured PBMCs. These receptors came from a human patient who received a liver transplant. Some of the T cells may derive from the graft donor.

In this sample, this clone is medium-sized. This sequence joins TRBV28 and TRBJ2-5; 11 nucleotides agree with TRBD1. The germline gives CDR1 MDHEN, CDR2 SYDVKM. The CDR3 loop spans 15 amino acids. Trimming cost V 6 bases and J 4 bases; bases outside gene matches: 7. The CDR3 region has the DNA TGTGCCAGCAGCCGGCGGACAGGGGGCATAGAGACCCAGTACTTC. This codes for CASSRRTGGIETQYF.

The chain combines TRBV4-3 with TRBJ2-5, with D possibly TRBD2 on 6 matching bases. Looked up from germline, CDR1 is LGHNA and CDR2 is YSLEER. This CDR3 contains 15 residues. V shed 0 bases and J shed 7 bases, with 15 bases lying between them. The CDR3 loop is CASSQDWEVLGTQYF. CDR3 nucleotides: TGCGCCAGCAGCCAAGATTGGGAGGTTCTTGGGACCCAGTACTTC.

This clone has just one count. CDR3 in amino acids: CASSQDYGYTF. DNA for the CDR3: TGTGCCAGCAGTCAAGACTATGGCTACACCTTC. V is TRBV6-1 and J is TRBJ1-2, with D hard to call. The CDR3 sequence is 11 residues long. CDR1 and CDR2 (germline): MNHNS, SASEGT. V was shortened by 5 bases and J by 3 bases, with 4 bases between the two germline ends.

By its share, this clone is medium-sized. This chain uses TRBV27 with TRBJ1-3, with 8 bases identical to TRBD1. The V and J ends lost 0 bases and 0 bases, in that order; junction bases with no gene match: 10. The CDR3 runs 19 residues. In germline, CDR1 is MNHEY, CDR2 SMNVEV (reference sequence). CDR3 residues: CASSLSARQGASSGNTIYF. In DNA form, the CDR3 reads TGTGCCAGCAGTTTATCAGCCCGCCAGGGGGCCTCCTCTGGAAACACCATATATTTT.

This clone is medium-sized within its sample. V usage is TRBV5-4 and J usage is TRBJ1-2; TRBD1 might be the D (5 bases). Trimming removed 3 bases from V and 0 bases from J, with 9 bases in between. Germline-derived CDR1 and CDR2 are SGHNT and YYREEE (reference sequence). The CDR3 totals 14 residues. The CDR3 DNA sequence: TGTGCCAGCAGCTCGCAAGGGGCTAACTATGGCTACACCTTC. Its translation is CASSSQGANYGYTF.

This clone was recorded once. V usage is TRBV11-2 and J usage is TRBJ2-7; TRBD2 aligns across 7 bases. CDR3 length: 14 amino acids. The germline V gene encodes CDR1 SGHAT and CDR2 FQNNGV. Trimming took 1 base from V and 6 from J; bases not matched to a gene: 6. CDR3 region: CASSLGTRLGEQYV. As DNA, the CDR3 is TGTGCCAGCAGCTTAGGGACTAGACTAGGCGAGCAGTACGTC.

In its sample, this clone was seen a few times. This chain joins TRBV5-1 and TRBJ1-6; D is unclear. Trimming took 4 bases from V and 14 from J, leaving 19 bases between them. This CDR3 comprises 14 residues. Germline assignment: CDR1 SGHRS and CDR2 YFSETQ. CDR3 in DNA: TGCGCCAGCAGCCCTATCGGAGGGCACGGGACCCTCCACTTT. Translating it yields CASSPIGGHGTLHF. Drawing the rest from reference TRBV5-1 and TRBJ1-6, the complete variable domain is KAGVTQTPRYLIKTRGQQVTLSCSPISGHRSVSWYQQTPGQGLQFLFEYFSETQRNKGNFPGRFSGRQFSNSRSEMNVSTLELGDSALYLCASSPIGGHGTLHFGNGTRLTVT.

This clone was observed a few times. The CDR3 region has the DNA TGTGCCAGCAGCTTGGATCGGGGGGCATCGAACATTCAGTACTTC. This sequence encodes CASSLDRGASNIQYF. This rearrangement joins TRBV7-2 to TRBJ2-4; tentatively, D is TRBD2 (7 bases). V lost 3 bases and J 7 bases, leaving 16 bases between the germline ends. The CDR3 is 15 residues long. CDR1 SGHTA and CDR2 FQGNSA come from the germline V gene.

This clone has just a few counts. This chain joins TRBV7-8 and TRBJ2-2; 8 bases map to TRBD2. With 5 bases clipped from V and 6 bases from J, the junction kept 14 bases outside the gene matches. Germline CDR1 and CDR2: SGHVS and FQNEAQ. The CDR3 consists of 17 residues. CDR3 DNA sequence: TGTGCCAGCAGCCTTACTAGCGGACCCCGGTGGTCCGGGGAGCTGTTTTTT. Its translation is CASSLTSGPRWSGELFF.

The genes are TRBV30 and TRBJ1-2, with unresolved D. Germline V gene data show CDR1 as GTSNPN and CDR2 as SVGIG (reference sequence). Between the trimmed V and J ends, which lost 4 bases and 2 bases, there was a span of 11 bases. The CDR3 contains 13 residues. The DNA for the CDR3 is TGTGCCTGGATTTCGACTGGAAACTATGGCTACACCTTC. This sequence encodes CAWISTGNYGYTF.

The V gene is TRBV4-3, the J gene TRBJ2-3, with 7 bases identical to TRBD2. Unmatched junction bases numbered 6, after V lost 4 bases and J lost 5 bases. The germline V gene encodes CDR1 LGHNA and CDR2 YSLEER. The CDR3 has 14 amino acids. In DNA form, the CDR3 reads TGCGCCAGCAGCCTTCAAGCGGGGCAAGATACGCAGTATTTT. Amino acid sequence: CASSLQAGQDTQYF.

V gene TRBV7-2 combines with J gene TRBJ2-5; D may be TRBD1 (5 bases). The CDR3 is 16 amino acids. Trimming cost V 6 bases and J 6 bases, with 23 bases left between them. In germline, CDR1 is SGHTA, CDR2 FQGNSA. This CDR3 is CASSYRPNSGKKTQYF. The DNA for the CDR3 is TGTGCCAGCAGTTACCGGCCCAACTCAGGGAAGAAGACCCAGTACTTC.

This clone has more than one count but fewer than ten. Written as DNA, the CDR3 is TGTGCCAGTACCAAGGGAGGGTTGGCCGGGGAGCTGTTTTTT. Protein: CASTKGGLAGELFF. The chain is built from TRBV19 and TRBJ2-2, with 7 bases identical to TRBD2. Germline V gene lookup returns CDR1 LNHDA and CDR2 SQIVND (reference sequence). V shed 7 bases and J 6 bases; nucleotides not matched to a gene: 8. This CDR3 spans 14 amino acids.

Comments on this clone: In this CDR3 the conserved last residue, phenylalanine or tryptophan, is missing, so a read error is likely. The genes are TRBV18 and TRBJ2-7, with D perhaps matching TRBD1 (6 bases). The V gene's germline CDR1 is KGHSH and CDR2 LQKENI. V was clipped by 1 base and J by 4 bases, with 8 bases between them. CDR3 length equals 13 residues. The CDR3 sequence is CASSPQTGYEQYG. The CDR3 bases are TGTGCCAGCTCACCACAGACAGGATACGAGCAGTACGGC.

The J gene is TRBJ2-3, the V gene TRBV9; 10 positions agree with TRBD2. The germline V gene has CDR1 SGDLS and CDR2 YYNGEE. V shed 4 bases and J 2 bases; nucleotides not matched to a gene: 7. The CDR3 covers 16 residues. The chain's CDR3 is CASSTQAGGPTDTQYF. The CDR3 region has the DNA TGTGCCAGCAGCACTCAAGCGGGGGGGCCCACAGATACGCAGTATTTT.

This clone is labeled as large (0.1 to 1%). The chain joins TRBV18 to TRBJ1-2; 7 bases are shared with TRBD1. The CDR3 consists of 16 residues. Germline CDR1 KGHSH, CDR2 LQKENI. V gave up 6 bases and J gave up 4 bases; unmatched junction bases: 14. The CDR3, as DNA: TGTGCCAGCTCTCCCGTGGACAGGTCCTTTTCCTATGGCTACACCTTC. Translating it yields CASSPVDRSFSYGYTF. Full variable domain (remainder filled in from reference TRBV18 and TRBJ1-2): NAGVMQNPRHLVRRRGQEARLRCSPMKGHSHVYWYRQLPEEGLKFMVYLQKENIIDESGMPKERFSAEFPKEGPSILRIQQVVRGDSAAYFCASSPVDRSFSYGYTFGSGTRLTVV.

This clone was seen more than once but under ten times. The rearrangement uses TRBV10-2 and TRBJ2-4, with a tentative D call TRBD1 (6 bases). The V end lost 5 bases, the J end lost 7 bases, and 12 bases lay between the germline ends. This CDR3 region has 13 residues. Looked up from germline, CDR1 is WSHSY and CDR2 is SAAADI. The CDR3 protein is CASSLPGENIQYF. The CDR3 bases are TGCGCCAGCAGTTTGCCAGGGGAGAACATTCAGTACTTC.

This chain connects TRBV5-4 to TRBJ2-5, with 8 bases fitting TRBD1. The CDR3 is made up of 14 amino acids. V dropped 3 bases and J dropped 4; count of bases not matched to a gene: 5. Per the germline V gene, CDR1 is SGHNT and CDR2 is YYREEE (reference sequence). The CDR3, as DNA: TGTGCCAGCAGCTCACAGGGGGGCGTAGAGACCCAGTACTTC. Translating it yields CASSSQGGVETQYF.

The gene calls are TRBV5-8 and TRBJ2-5; 9 nucleotides line up with TRBD2. Germline V gives CDR1 SGHTS, CDR2 YDEGEE. Trimming cost V 4 bases and J 4 bases; bases outside gene matches: 11. The CDR3 loop spans 16 amino acids. The chain's CDR3 is CASSLDSGSPSETQYF. CDR3 DNA: TGTGCCAGCAGCCTCGATAGCGGGAGTCCCTCAGAGACCCAGTACTTC. Drawing the rest from reference TRBV5-8 and TRBJ2-5, the complete variable domain is EAGVTQSPTHLIKTRGQQATLRCSPISGHTSVYWYQQALGLGLQFLLWYDEGEERNRGNFPPRFSGRQFPNYSSELNVNALELEDSALYLCASSLDSGSPSETQYFGPGTRLLVL.

A few counts support this clone. The rearrangement links TRBV7-3 to TRBJ1-6; no reliable D call. The V end lost 5 bases, the J end lost 8 bases, and 10 bases lay between the germline ends. Germline CDR1 is SGHTA and CDR2 is FQGTGA. The CDR3 spans 13 residues. CDR3 coding DNA: TGTGCCAGCAGCCTAGAGGCGTATTCACCCCTCCACTTT. Translated: CASSLEAYSPLHF.

The chain combines TRBV25-1 with TRBJ1-6; D call uncertain. CDR3 length: 13 amino acids. The V gene's germline CDR1 is MGHDK and CDR2 SYGVNS. V gave up 3 bases and J gave up 4 bases, with 4 bases separating them. The CDR3 nucleotides are TGTGCCAGCAGTGAGCGTTATAATTCACCCCTCCACTTT. This gives the protein CASSERYNSPLHF.

This rearrangement joins TRBV4-1 to TRBJ2-3; D remains unclear. Germline lookup yields CDR1 MGHRA and CDR2 YSYEKL. Trimming left V 0 bases short and J 1 base short, with 8 bases between. CDR3 length: 15 residues. CDR3 loop: CASSQDDRGTDTQYF. CDR3 DNA sequence: TGCGCCAGCAGCCAAGATGATCGGGGCACAGATACGCAGTATTTT.

The CDR3 loop is CAWSGTGINQPQHF. Written as DNA, the CDR3 is TGTGCCTGGAGCGGGACAGGGATCAATCAGCCCCAGCATTTT. V and J are TRBV30 and TRBJ1-5, with TRBD1 matching over 9 bases. This CDR3 has 14 residues. After removal of 3 bases from V and 3 bases from J, the junction contained 3 bases not matched to a gene. Germline-derived CDR1 and CDR2 are GTSNPN and SVGIG (reference sequence).

This clone has more than one count but fewer than ten. The chain couples TRBV6-4 to TRBJ1-1; 8 nucleotides align to TRBD1. V gave up 6 bases and J gave up 1 base; unmatched junction bases: 4. The CDR3 is made up of 14 amino acids. Looked up from germline, CDR1 is MRHNA and CDR2 is SNTAGT. Written as DNA, the CDR3 is TGTGCCAGCAGATTAGGACAGGGGAACACTGAAGCTTTCTTT. Translation gives CASRLGQGNTEAFF.

This clone was seen a few times. The genes are TRBV27 and TRBJ1-6; the D gene is possibly TRBD1 (5 bases). Germline V gene lookup returns CDR1 MNHEY and CDR2 SMNVEV (reference sequence). The V end lost 5 bases, the J end lost 14 bases, and 19 bases lay between the germline ends. The CDR3 has 14 amino acids. CDR3 DNA: TGTGCCAGCAGTCTAAGGCCGGGGCCTGAGGCCCTCCACTTT. This encodes CASSLRPGPEALHF.

The CDR3 DNA reads TGTGCCAGCAGCAGACCTGGACTAGCGGGTAGCTCCTACGAGCAGTACGTC. This translates into CASSRPGLAGSSYEQYV. This rearrangement joins TRBV21-1 to TRBJ2-7; whether TRBD2, the table's D call, matches the DNA was not checked. TRBV21-1 is described as a pseudogene. The length of the CDR3 is 17 residues.

This chain links TRBV10-2 with TRBJ1-5; TRBD1 matches at 9 bases. V shed 3 bases and J 7 bases; nucleotides not matched to a gene: 10. The CDR3 is made up of 16 amino acids. Germline V gene sequence: CDR1 WSHSY, CDR2 SAAADI. In nucleotides, the CDR3 is TGCGCCAGCAGTGACGGACAGGGGCTCTCTCGGCAGCCCCAGCATTTT. Residues: CASSDGQGLSRQPQHF.

The J gene is TRBJ2-1, the V gene TRBV11-2, with 9 bases aligning to TRBD2. Trimming took 2 bases from V and 7 from J; bases not matched to a gene: 9. The CDR3 is made up of 16 amino acids. In germline, CDR1 is SGHAT, CDR2 FQNNGV. CDR3 sequence: CASSLRSGLANNEQFF. The DNA of the CDR3 is TGTGCCAGCAGCTTACGTTCGGGACTAGCTAATAATGAGCAGTTCTTC.